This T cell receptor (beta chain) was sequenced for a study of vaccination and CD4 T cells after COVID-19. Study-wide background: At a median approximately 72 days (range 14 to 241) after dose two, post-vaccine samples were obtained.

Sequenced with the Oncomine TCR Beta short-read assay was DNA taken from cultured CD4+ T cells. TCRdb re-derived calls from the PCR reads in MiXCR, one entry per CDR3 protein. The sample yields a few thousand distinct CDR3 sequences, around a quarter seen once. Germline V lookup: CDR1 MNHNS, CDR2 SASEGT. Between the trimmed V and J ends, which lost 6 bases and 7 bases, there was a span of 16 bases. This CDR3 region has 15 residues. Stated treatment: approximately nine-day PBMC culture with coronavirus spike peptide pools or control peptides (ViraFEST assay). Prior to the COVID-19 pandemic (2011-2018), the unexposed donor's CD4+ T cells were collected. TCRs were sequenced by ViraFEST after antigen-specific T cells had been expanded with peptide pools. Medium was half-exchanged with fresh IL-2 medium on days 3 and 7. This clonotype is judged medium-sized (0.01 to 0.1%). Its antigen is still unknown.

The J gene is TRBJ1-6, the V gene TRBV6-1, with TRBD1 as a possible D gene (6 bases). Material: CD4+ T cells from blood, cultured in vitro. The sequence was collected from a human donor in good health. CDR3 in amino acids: CASRMGGPNNSPLHF. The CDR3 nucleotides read TGTGCCAGCAGGATGGGGGGCCCCAACAATTCACCCCTCCACTTT.